One and the same sample provided the 30 T cell receptor beta chains below, sequenced in a study of T cells in women clearing cervical HPV infection. Sequencing was performed with immunoSEQ multiplex PCR; in TCRdb, only in-frame clones are kept and a portion is missing. The sample is made up of 21,000 or so clones, and the top ten hold less than 3% of it. The source material was blood buffy coat. All receptors come from a woman between 18 and 69 years old with a cervical HPV16 infection that either progressed to CIN3+ or cleared (not recorded which).

In the case of this clone: The read stops 3 residues short of the end of the CDR3; the missing end is completed from the germline J gene. The rearrangement links TRBV20-1 to TRBJ2-1, with 7 bases aligning to TRBD1. CDR1 DFQATT and CDR2 SNEGSKA come from the germline V gene (reference sequence). This CDR3 spans 12 amino acids. V dropped 6 bases and J dropped 5; count of bases not matched to a gene: 4. The covered CDR3 bases are TGCAGTGCCGCAGGGGGTAACAATGAG. Its protein is CSAAGGNNE. The CDR3 as a whole reads CSAAGGNNEQFF.

As for this clone: The CDR3 end is not reached by the read, which stops 3 residues before it; the germline J gene fills it in. J is TRBJ1-2 and V is TRBV18; D is possibly TRBD1 (5 bases). The CDR3 spans 13 residues. The V gene's germline CDR1 is KGHSH and CDR2 LQKENI. The chain's CDR3 is CASSGASSYDYTF. CDR3 DNA (partial): TGTGCCAGCTCAGGGGCCTCCTCCTACGAC.

A word on this clone: The CDR3 extends 3 residues past the end of the read, so its final part is completed from the germline J gene. The V call is TRBV19, the J call TRBJ2-3; no reliable D call. Looked up from germline, CDR1 is LNHDA and CDR2 is SQIVND (reference sequence). This CDR3 has 16 residues. Partial CDR3 DNA: TGTGCCAGTAGTATTCCAGGCAGCTTAAACCAAGAGACG. Residues: CASSIPGSLNQET. The whole CDR3 is CASSIPGSLNQETQYF.

As for this clone: The read ends 3 residues shy of where the CDR3 ends; the end is completed using the germline J gene. This chain connects TRBV20-1 to TRBJ2-3, with TRBD2 identical over 7 bases. There are 15 residues in the CDR3. Germline loops: CDR1 DFQATT, CDR2 SNEGSKA (reference sequence). Partial CDR3 DNA: TGCAGTGCTAGAGATCTTGCTAGCGGATGGGAGACG. Translated: CSARDLASGWET. The full CDR3 protein is CSARDLASGWETQYF.

In regard to this clone: The read finishes 3 residues shy of the CDR3 end, and the germline J gene is used to complete it. The chain joins TRBV7-3 to TRBJ1-5, with D hard to call. This CDR3 region has 15 residues. V shed 5 bases and J shed 7 bases, with 18 bases lying between them. CDR1 SGHTA and CDR2 FQGTGA come from the germline V gene. This CDR3 is CASSLYSGREQPQHF. CDR3 DNA (partial): TGTGCCAGCAGCCTATATAGCGGAAGAGAACAGCCC. Drawing the rest from reference TRBV7-3 and TRBJ1-5, the complete variable domain is GAGVSQTPSNKVTEKGKYVELRCDPISGHTALYWYRQSLGQGPEFLIYFQGTGAADDSGLPNDRFFAVRPEGSVSTLKIQRTERGDSAVYLCASSLYSGREQPQHFGDGTRLSIL.

Remarks on this clone: The read ends 3 residues shy of where the CDR3 ends; the end is completed using the germline J gene. The V and J genes are TRBV5-1 and TRBJ1-1; D may be TRBD1 (5 bases). CDR1 and CDR2 from the germline V gene are SGHRS and YFSETQ. The CDR3 is 16 amino acids. The V and J ends lost 0 bases and 0 bases respectively, with 12 bases between them. CDR3 DNA (partial): TGCGCCAGCAGCTTGGGTCCTGCGGGGGTGAACACTGAA. As protein: CASSLGPAGVNTE. The full CDR3 protein is CASSLGPAGVNTEAFF.

As concerns this clone: The CDR3 end falls 3 residues outside the read, so it is completed with the germline J gene. The chain couples TRBV19 to TRBJ2-4; TRBD1 matches at 10 bases. Germline-derived CDR1 and CDR2 are LNHDA and SQIVND (reference sequence). The CDR3 is made up of 15 amino acids. CDR3 bases read: TGTGCCAGTAGTGCGACAGGGGGCACAAACTATGGT. It encodes CASSATGGTNYG. The complete CDR3 reads CASSATGGTNYGQYF. The full variable domain, rest sourced from reference TRBV19 and TRBJ2-4, is DGGITQSPKYLFRKEGQNVTLSCEQNLNHDAMYWYRQDPGQGLRLIYYSQIVNDFQKGDIAEGYSVSREKKESFPLTVTSAQKNPTAFYLCASSATGGTNYGQYFGAGTRLSVL.

In the case of this clone: The read gets to within 3 residues of the CDR3 end, and the germline J gene fills in the rest. The gene calls are TRBV28 and TRBJ1-1; 7 nucleotides agree with TRBD1. V was pared by 6 bases and J by 7 bases, with 8 bases of the junction left unmatched. Germline V gene lookup returns CDR1 MDHEN and CDR2 SYDVKM. The CDR3 totals 13 residues. This chain's CDR3 is CASRTGMGNEAFF. CDR3 DNA, as far as it was read: TGTGCCAGCAGGACAGGGATGGGGAATGAA.

Incomplete CDR3 DNA: TGCAGCGTTGCAGGGGAGGGAGGAAACACC. It translates to CSVAGEGGNT. The full CDR3 protein is CSVAGEGGNTIYF. The V and J genes are TRBV29-1 and TRBJ1-3, with D maybe TRBD1 (6 bases). The read is 3 residues too short to cover the CDR3 end, so that end is filled in from the germline J gene. CDR3 length: 13 amino acids. Germline V gene lookup returns CDR1 SQVTM and CDR2 ANQGSEA. V was trimmed by 4 bases and J by 4 bases, leaving 11 bases between them.

As regards this clone: The read gets to within 3 residues of the CDR3 end, and the germline J gene fills in the rest. The chain carries TRBV6-1 and TRBJ1-6; perhaps TRBD1 as D (5 bases). V gave up 2 bases and J gave up 9 bases, with 11 bases separating them. This CDR3 is built from 14 residues. The germline V gene has CDR1 MNHNS and CDR2 SASEGT. Partial CDR3 DNA: TGTGCCAGCAGTGAATTGGGAGACAGTTCACCC. Protein sequence: CASSELGDSSP. The whole CDR3 is CASSELGDSSPLHF.

To note about this clone: The CDR3 end falls 3 residues outside the read, so it is completed with the germline J gene. The rearrangement joins TRBV18 to TRBJ2-7, with a weak D call TRBD1 (5 bases). Germline V gene lookup returns CDR1 KGHSH and CDR2 LQKENI. The V end was cut by 4 bases, the J end by 2 bases, with 9 bases between. The CDR3 is 13 residues long. The CDR3: CASSLRQTYEQYF. CDR3 DNA, as far as it was read: TGTGCCAGCTCACTCCGACAGACCTACGAG.

With respect to this clone: The read falls 3 residues short of the CDR3 end, and the missing part is taken from the germline J gene. The chain joins TRBV2 to TRBJ2-3, with 7 nucleotides matching TRBD1. The J segment lost 0 bases and the V segment lost 6 bases, leaving 6 bases of the junction unmatched. This CDR3 is 15 amino acids long. CDR1 is SNHLY, CDR2 FYNNEI, per germline. The covered CDR3 bases are TGTGCCAGCAGCTACAGGGGCGGGAGCACAGATACG. Residues: CASSYRGGSTDT. Given in full, the CDR3 is CASSYRGGSTDTQYF.

A note on this clone: The read gets to within 3 residues of the CDR3 end, and the germline J gene fills in the rest. This chain links TRBV5-1 with TRBJ2-4; 7 bases are shared with TRBD1. J gave up 8 bases and V 0 bases, and 5 bases lay outside the gene matches. Germline CDR1 and CDR2: SGHRS and YFSETQ. The CDR3 is made up of 14 amino acids. Incomplete CDR3 DNA: TGCGCCAGCAGCTTGGATTTTGGACAGGACATT. This sequence encodes CASSLDFGQDI. The CDR3, in full, reads CASSLDFGQDIQYF.

Comment on this clone: The DNA ends 3 residues before the CDR3 does, and the rest of the CDR3 is filled in from the germline J gene. The chain couples TRBV12-5 to TRBJ2-3; 7 nucleotides agree with TRBD2. Germline V gene sequence: CDR1 LGHNT, CDR2 FRNRAP. The CDR3 has 15 amino acids. V was pared by 3 bases and J by 3 bases, with 6 bases of the junction left unmatched. The CDR3 is CASGLGAGETDTQYF. The sequenced part of the CDR3 DNA is TGTGCTAGTGGTTTAGGGGCGGGGGAAACAGATACG.

Worth noting for this clone: The read terminates 3 residues before the CDR3 end, so the remaining end is supplied by the germline J gene. The gene calls are TRBV2 and TRBJ1-2, with no clear D. Germline V CDR1 and CDR2: SNHLY, FYNNEI. V was pared by 2 bases and J by 7 bases, with 11 bases between. The CDR3 is 13 residues long. CDR3: CASSEISTSGYTF. The DNA read from the CDR3 is TGTGCCAGCAGTGAAATAAGTACAAGTGGC.

As regards this clone: The CDR3 end is not reached by the read, which stops 3 residues before it; the germline J gene fills it in. V and J are TRBV5-1 and TRBJ2-7; 7 bases match TRBD2. V gave up 0 bases and J gave up 2 bases; unmatched junction bases: 8. CDR1 is SGHRS, CDR2 YFSETQ, per germline. This CDR3 is 16 amino acids long. The CDR3 here is CASSLVGGSSTYEQYF. Incomplete CDR3 DNA: TGCGCCAGCAGCTTGGTGGGGGGGTCGAGCACCTACGAG. The whole variable domain, filled in from reference TRBV5-1 and TRBJ2-7, reads KAGVTQTPRYLIKTRGQQVTLSCSPISGHRSVSWYQQTPGQGLQFLFEYFSETQRNKGNFPGRFSGRQFSNSRSEMNVSTLELGDSALYLCASSLVGGSSTYEQYFGPGTRLTVT.

Concerning this clone itself: The DNA ends 3 residues before the CDR3 does, and the rest of the CDR3 is filled in from the germline J gene. The genes are TRBV12-5 and TRBJ1-2, with 12 positions matching TRBD1. Per the germline V gene, CDR1 is LGHNT and CDR2 is FRNRAP. This CDR3 is built from 17 residues. CDR3 in amino acids: CASGLIHTGQGANGYTF. Partial CDR3 DNA: TGTGCTAGTGGTCTTATCCACACGGGACAGGGGGCGAACGGC.

On this clone: At one end the junction does not follow the germline gene, possibly because of a read error. Coverage ceases 3 residues before the CDR3 finishes, and the germline J gene fills in the end. This chain uses TRBV4-2 with TRBJ2-5; D is uncertain. Germline lookup yields CDR1 LGHNA and CDR2 YNFKEQ. The CDR3 covers 15 residues. The CDR3 here is CASSQDPGPSETQYF. CDR3 bases read: TGCGCCAGCAGCCAAGATCCTGGGCCAAGTGAGACC.

A note on this clone: The read terminates 3 residues before the CDR3 end, so the remaining end is supplied by the germline J gene. The chain uses TRBV5-8 and TRBJ2-3; D gene ambiguous. The CDR3 extends over 12 amino acids. V lost 9 bases and J lost 1, with 9 bases in between. Germline CDR1 and CDR2: SGHTS and YDEGEE. CDR3 region: CATSLGTDTQYF. Partial CDR3 DNA: TGTGCCACTTCACTTGGCACAGATACG.

Note on this clone: Germline and junction disagree at one end, which may indicate a read error. The CDR3 goes on 3 residues after the read ends, and that part is filled in from the germline J gene. This sequence joins TRBV6-2 or TRBV6-3 and TRBJ1-6, with TRBD1 as a possible D gene (5 bases). This CDR3 has 13 residues. Germline V gene data show CDR1 as MNHEY and CDR2 as SVGEGT. This CDR3 is CTSKRGANSPLHF. The CDR3 DNA, read in part, is TGTACCAGCAAGAGAGGGGCGAACTCACCC.

For this clone: The read terminates 3 residues ahead of where the CDR3 ends, so the germline J gene completes it. The V call is TRBV19, the J call TRBJ2-1; 9 nucleotides agree with TRBD1. V lost 7 bases to trimming and J lost 7 bases; unmatched junction nucleotides: 8. The length of the CDR3 is 14 residues. Germline loops: CDR1 LNHDA, CDR2 SQIVND (reference sequence). The CDR3 region is CASTSGTGTNEQFF. The CDR3 bases that were read are TGTGCCAGTACCAGCGGGACAGGGACGAATGAG.

For this clone: The CDR3 extends 3 residues past the end of the read, so its final part is completed from the germline J gene. The chain has TRBV2 and TRBJ2-1; 10 bases line up with TRBD2. V lost 5 bases and J lost 8; bases outside the gene matches: 12. CDR1 is SNHLY and CDR2 is FYNNEI in the germline V gene. The CDR3 sequence is 16 residues long. CDR3 sequence reads: CASSPRPERGGHEQFF. CDR3 bases read: TGTGCCAGCAGTCCCAGACCTGAGCGGGGGGGGCATGAG.

Notes on this clone: The read halts 3 residues ahead of the CDR3 end, with the missing end drawn from the germline J gene. V usage is TRBV4-1 and J usage is TRBJ2-2; a possible D gene is TRBD1 (5 bases). V dropped 0 bases and J dropped 4 bases, with 12 bases sitting between them. The CDR3 covers 16 residues. Germline values: CDR1 MGHRA, CDR2 YSYEKL. The part of the CDR3 DNA that was read is TGCGCCAGCAGCCAAGATAGGGGTTTGAGCACCGGGGAG. Translation gives CASSQDRGLSTGE. The complete CDR3 protein is CASSQDRGLSTGELFF.

Here the CDR3 reads CASSIAGQGAGKLFF. CDR3 DNA (partial): TGTGCCAGTAGTATCGCAGGACAGGGGGCCGGAAAG. The rearrangement uses TRBV19 and TRBJ2-2; 11 bases are shared with TRBD1. The observed sequence ends 3 residues before the CDR3 terminus, with the missing tail filled in from the germline J gene. Germline V lookup: CDR1 LNHDA, CDR2 SQIVND (reference sequence). This CDR3 region has 15 residues.

A remark on this clone: The read halts 3 residues ahead of the CDR3 end, with the missing end drawn from the germline J gene. V is TRBV10-3 and J is TRBJ2-3; TRBD2 matches 10 bases. With V trimmed by 6 bases and J by 4 bases, 4 bases remained unmatched. The V gene's germline CDR1 is ENHRY and CDR2 SYGVKD. The length of the CDR3 is 14 residues. CDR3 protein: CAIRAGGHADTQYF. CDR3 DNA (partial): TGTGCCATCAGAGCGGGGGGGCACGCAGATACG.

Points on this clone: Read sequence stops 3 residues before the CDR3 end, and the germline J gene provides the missing end. The V gene is TRBV2, the J gene TRBJ1-2; no clear D gene. The germline gives CDR1 SNHLY, CDR2 FYNNEI. The CDR3 spans 12 residues. The sequenced part of the CDR3 DNA is TGTGCCAGCAGTGTAGACTACAATGAC. This codes for CASSVDYND. The CDR3 in its entirety is CASSVDYNDYTF.

In regard to this clone: At one end, the junction sequence differs from germline, possibly due to a read error. The CDR3 goes on 3 residues after the read ends, and that part is filled in from the germline J gene. The gene calls are TRBV7-2 and TRBJ2-3; possibly TRBD1 for D (6 bases). CDR1 SGHTA and CDR2 FQGNSA come from the germline V gene. The length of the CDR3 is 15 residues. The sequenced part of the CDR3 DNA is TGTGCCAGCAGCTCTCAGCTGGATAGGACAGAGACG. Translating gives CASSSQLDRTET. The CDR3 reads in full as CASSSQLDRTETQYF. Based on the CDR3 plus reference TRBV7-2 and TRBJ2-3, the full variable domain is GAGVSQSPSNKVTEKGKDVELRCDPISGHTALYWYRQSLGQGLEFLIYFQGNSAPDKSGLPSDRFSAERTGGSVSTLTIQRTQQEDSAVYLCASSSQLDRTETQYFGPGTRLTVL.

With respect to this clone: The CDR3 end is not reached by the read, which stops 3 residues before it; the germline J gene fills it in. The chain recombines TRBV19 with TRBJ1-2, with TRBD1 identical over 9 bases. The CDR3 runs 16 residues. V was pared by 3 bases and J by 6 bases, with 11 bases of the junction left unmatched. CDR1 is LNHDA and CDR2 is SQIVND in the germline V gene (reference sequence). The sequenced part of the CDR3 DNA is TGTGCCAGTAGTATCCGCCCGACAGGGGGAATCGATGGC. It yields the protein CASSIRPTGGIDG. The full-length CDR3 reads as CASSIRPTGGIDGYTF. Drawing the rest from reference TRBV19 and TRBJ1-2, the complete variable domain is DGGITQSPKYLFRKEGQNVTLSCEQNLNHDAMYWYRQDPGQGLRLIYYSQIVNDFQKGDIAEGYSVSREKKESFPLTVTSAQKNPTAFYLCASSIRPTGGIDGYTFGSGTRLTVV.

The part of the CDR3 DNA that was read is TGTGCCAGCAGCTTAGTTGGCGGGAGCTCCTACAATGAG. Encoded protein: CASSLVGGSSYNE. The whole CDR3 sequence is CASSLVGGSSYNEQFF. The chain has TRBV7-8 and TRBJ2-1; 7 positions agree with TRBD2. The read ends 3 residues early relative to the CDR3; the germline J gene fills the gap. V was pared by 1 base and J by 0 bases, with 3 bases of the junction left unmatched. The CDR3 is 16 residues long. The germline CDR1 and CDR2 sequences are SGHVS and FQNEAQ.

Note on this clone: The read ends 3 residues early relative to the CDR3; the germline J gene fills the gap. This chain joins TRBV5-1 and TRBJ2-1; TRBD1 might be the D (5 bases). CDR1 SGHRS and CDR2 YFSETQ come from the germline V gene. The CDR3 runs 13 residues. Trimming cost V 4 bases and J 7 bases, with 12 bases left between them. The covered CDR3 bases are TGCGCCAGCAGCCCCGAAGGGGTGAATGAG. This encodes CASSPEGVNE. From start to end, the CDR3 is CASSPEGVNEQFF.